These T cell receptor beta chains were read from a single sample in a study of shared clonotypes between healthy human individuals. Clones were read by immunoSEQ multiplex PCR, and TCRdb kept only the in-frame ones, dropping some. Of 500,000 or so clones listed, roughly 95% were seen once; the top ten hold 0.064%. The sequencing sample was made of naive CD4+ T cells sorted from blood. These TCRs come from a woman in her 30s in good health. CDR3s include the opening cysteine and the closing phenylalanine or tryptophan. The order of the fields is CDR3 DNA, CDR3 protein, J gene, D gene, CDR3 length, V gene, clone size. D genes are given only for firm matches. A row's size may be missing; if present it is once, few, many or a size class.

CDR3 DNA: TGCGCCAGCAGTGAGTGGGGTCAGAGCACAGATACGCAGTATTTT; CDR3 protein: CASSEWGQSTDTQYF; J gene: TRBJ2-3; D gene: NA; CDR3 length: 15; V gene: TRBV10-1; clone size: NA
CDR3 DNA: TGCAGCGGGGGACAGGGGAGCTACGAGCAGTACTTC; CDR3 protein: CSGGQGSYEQYF; J gene: TRBJ2-7; D gene: TRBD1; CDR3 length: 12; V gene: TRBV29-1; clone size: NA
CDR3 DNA: TGTGCCAGCAGCCGACCCGTTGCCGAATCCTACAATGAGCAGTTCTTC; CDR3 protein: CASSRPVAESYNEQFF; J gene: TRBJ2-1; D gene: NA; CDR3 length: 16; V gene: TRBV28; clone size: NA
CDR3 DNA: TGTGCCAGTGAGACAGGTCGATTGAACACTGAAGCTTTCTTT; CDR3 protein: CASETGRLNTEAFF; J gene: TRBJ1-1; D gene: NA; CDR3 length: 14; V gene: TRBV19; clone size: NA
CDR3 DNA: TGTGCCAGCAGCTTAGTCAGTGAGAGAGACAATGAGCAGTTCTTC; CDR3 protein: CASSLVSERDNEQFF; J gene: TRBJ2-1; D gene: NA; CDR3 length: 15; V gene: TRBV11-3; clone size: NA
CDR3 DNA: TGTGCCAGCAGCTTGAAAGTGTATGGCTACACCTTC; CDR3 protein: CASSLKVYGYTF; J gene: TRBJ1-2; D gene: NA; CDR3 length: 12; V gene: TRBV5-8; clone size: NA
CDR3 DNA: TGCGCCAGCAGCTCCTATTTCCCGGAGACCCAGTACTTC; CDR3 protein: CASSSYFPETQYF; J gene: TRBJ2-5; D gene: NA; CDR3 length: 13; V gene: TRBV5-1; clone size: NA
CDR3 DNA: TGCAGCGTTGTCGGACTGAACTCCTACGAGCAGTACTTC; CDR3 protein: CSVVGLNSYEQYF; J gene: TRBJ2-7; D gene: NA; CDR3 length: 13; V gene: TRBV29-1; clone size: NA
CDR3 DNA: TGTGCCAGCTCACCATTCTCGGAGACCCAGTACTTC; CDR3 protein: CASSPFSETQYF; J gene: TRBJ2-5; D gene: NA; CDR3 length: 12; V gene: TRBV18; clone size: NA
CDR3 DNA: TGCGCCAGCAGTCGACAGGGAGTTGTATCGCAGTATTTT; CDR3 protein: CASSRQGVVSQYF; J gene: TRBJ2-3; D gene: TRBD1; CDR3 length: 13; V gene: TRBV10-1; clone size: NA
CDR3 DNA: TGTGCAAGTCGCTCGCAGCCCCCAGAGACCCAGTACTTC; CDR3 protein: CASRSQPPETQYF; J gene: TRBJ2-5; D gene: NA; CDR3 length: 13; V gene: TRBV12-2; clone size: NA
CDR3 DNA: TGTGCCAGCAGTTTCTTCTCCGGGAGCGTCACCGGGGAGCTGTTTTTT; CDR3 protein: CASSFFSGSVTGELFF; J gene: TRBJ2-2; D gene: NA; CDR3 length: 16; V gene: TRBV28; clone size: NA
CDR3 DNA: TGCGCCAGCAGCTTGGGACAGGAGGTTGATGGCTACACCTTC; CDR3 protein: CASSLGQEVDGYTF; J gene: TRBJ1-2; D gene: NA; CDR3 length: 14; V gene: TRBV5-1; clone size: NA
CDR3 DNA: TGCAGCATGTTAAAAGGCAATGAGCAGTTCTTC; CDR3 protein: CSMLKGNEQFF; J gene: TRBJ2-1; D gene: NA; CDR3 length: 11; V gene: TRBV29-1; clone size: once
CDR3 DNA: TGTGCCACCAGCAGCGCAATGGGGACAGGGGGCTCTGGGGCCAACGTCCTGACTTTC; CDR3 protein: CATSSAMGTGGSGANVLTF; J gene: TRBJ2-6; D gene: TRBD1; CDR3 length: 19; V gene: TRBV15; clone size: NA
CDR3 DNA: TGCGCCAGCAGTTCTACTGACACCGGGGAGCTGTTTTTT; CDR3 protein: CASSSTDTGELFF; J gene: TRBJ2-2; D gene: NA; CDR3 length: 13; V gene: TRBV5-1; clone size: NA
CDR3 DNA: TGCGCCAGAGCGTCGGAGAGTGAGCAGTTCTTC; CDR3 protein: CARASESEQFF; J gene: TRBJ2-1; D gene: NA; CDR3 length: 11; V gene: TRBV10-1; clone size: NA
CDR3 DNA: TGTGCCAGCAGTTTTGACCGGGACTTAACGAGACAAGAGACCCAGTACTTC; CDR3 protein: CASSFDRDLTRQETQYF; J gene: TRBJ2-5; D gene: NA; CDR3 length: 17; V gene: TRBV28; clone size: once
CDR3 DNA: TGTGCCAGCGCCGGGACTAGCGGGAGCACAGATACGCAGTATTTT; CDR3 protein: CASAGTSGSTDTQYF; J gene: TRBJ2-3; D gene: TRBD2; CDR3 length: 15; V gene: TRBV7-3; clone size: NA
CDR3 DNA: TGTGCCAGCAGTGAAGGGCACCTGTCTACTGGAAACACCATATATTTT; CDR3 protein: CASSEGHLSTGNTIYF; J gene: TRBJ1-3; D gene: NA; CDR3 length: 16; V gene: TRBV6-1; clone size: NA
CDR3 DNA: TGTGCCAGCAGTTCCACAGGGAAGGCCCACTACGAGCAGTACTTC; CDR3 protein: CASSSTGKAHYEQYF; J gene: TRBJ2-7; D gene: NA; CDR3 length: 15; V gene: TRBV6-5; clone size: NA
CDR3 DNA: TGTGCCAGCAAGGCGGCGGGCGGGGATACGCAGTATTTT; CDR3 protein: CASKAAGGDTQYF; J gene: TRBJ2-3; D gene: NA; CDR3 length: 13; V gene: TRBV25-1; clone size: NA
CDR3 DNA: TGTGCCAGCAGCGCGACCGGGTTCATGTGGCGATACGAGCAGTACTTC; CDR3 protein: CASSATGFMWRYEQYF; J gene: TRBJ2-7; D gene: NA; CDR3 length: 16; V gene: TRBV7-9; clone size: NA
CDR3 DNA: TGCAGCGTAGCAGGGGGTGAATCCTACGAGCAGTACTTC; CDR3 protein: CSVAGGESYEQYF; J gene: TRBJ2-7; D gene: TRBD1; CDR3 length: 13; V gene: TRBV29-1; clone size: NA
CDR3 DNA: TGTGCCATCAGTGAGTCGACGGCCACGGGTGGCTACACCTTC; CDR3 protein: CAISESTATGGYTF; J gene: TRBJ1-2; D gene: NA; CDR3 length: 14; V gene: TRBV10-3; clone size: NA
CDR3 DNA: TGTGCCAGCAGTGAGTCCAGCAACTCCTACGAGCAGTACTTC; CDR3 protein: CASSESSNSYEQYF; J gene: TRBJ2-7; D gene: NA; CDR3 length: 14; V gene: TRBV6-1; clone size: NA
CDR3 DNA: TGCGCCAGCAGTTTAGGACTAGCGCCAGATACGCAGTATTTT; CDR3 protein: CASSLGLAPDTQYF; J gene: TRBJ2-3; D gene: TRBD2; CDR3 length: 14; V gene: TRBV5-1; clone size: NA
CDR3 DNA: TGCGCCAGCAGCGGGGACAGCAATGAAAAACTGTTTTTT; CDR3 protein: CASSGDSNEKLFF; J gene: TRBJ1-4; D gene: TRBD1; CDR3 length: 13; V gene: TRBV5-1; clone size: NA
CDR3 DNA: TGCGCCAGCAGTGGAGACGGGACACTCTACTCTGGGGCCAACGTCCTGACTTTC; CDR3 protein: CASSGDGTLYSGANVLTF; J gene: TRBJ2-6; D gene: NA; CDR3 length: 18; V gene: TRBV10-2; clone size: NA
CDR3 DNA: TGTGCCAGCAGCTTAGCGGGAACAAACCTTTATGGCTACACCTTC; CDR3 protein: CASSLAGTNLYGYTF; J gene: TRBJ1-2; D gene: NA; CDR3 length: 15; V gene: TRBV7-8; clone size: NA
CDR3 DNA: TGTGCCAGCAGCTTAGGGCAGGCAAAGTACGAGCAGTACTTC; CDR3 protein: CASSLGQAKYEQYF; J gene: TRBJ2-7; D gene: NA; CDR3 length: 14; V gene: TRBV7-8; clone size: NA
CDR3 DNA: TGCGCCAGCAGCTTGGTGCTAGGGGATGGGAATGAGCAGTTCTTC; CDR3 protein: CASSLVLGDGNEQFF; J gene: TRBJ2-1; D gene: NA; CDR3 length: 15; V gene: TRBV5-1; clone size: NA
CDR3 DNA: TGTGCCGGTAACCCCGGGAGGTGGGCCGGGGAGCTGTTTTTT; CDR3 protein: CAGNPGRWAGELFF; J gene: TRBJ2-2; D gene: TRBD2; CDR3 length: 14; V gene: TRBV6-1; clone size: NA
CDR3 DNA: TGTGCCAGCAGTTTAGGGGGATCTTTCCAAGAGACCCAGTACTTC; CDR3 protein: CASSLGGSFQETQYF; J gene: TRBJ2-5; D gene: NA; CDR3 length: 15; V gene: TRBV27; clone size: NA
CDR3 DNA: TGTGCCAGTAGCTCTCGGGGAGACCCCGCCGAGCAGTACTTC; CDR3 protein: CASSSRGDPAEQYF; J gene: TRBJ2-7; D gene: NA; CDR3 length: 14; V gene: TRBV19; clone size: NA
CDR3 DNA: TGTGCCTGTGTAATGAACACTGAAGCTTTCTTT; CDR3 protein: CACVMNTEAFF; J gene: TRBJ1-1; D gene: NA; CDR3 length: 11; V gene: TRBV30; clone size: NA
CDR3 DNA: TGTGCCAGTAGTCCGTCCACTAGCGGGAGTGAGACCCAGTACTTC; CDR3 protein: CASSPSTSGSETQYF; J gene: TRBJ2-5; D gene: TRBD2; CDR3 length: 15; V gene: TRBV19; clone size: NA
CDR3 DNA: TGTGCCATCAGCGAAACAGGGGGGCCAGCCTACGAGCAGTACTTC; CDR3 protein: CAISETGGPAYEQYF; J gene: TRBJ2-7; D gene: TRBD1; CDR3 length: 15; V gene: TRBV10-3; clone size: NA
CDR3 DNA: TGTGCCAGTAGTAAGCAGGCCGAAACTAACTATGGCTACACCTTC; CDR3 protein: CASSKQAETNYGYTF; J gene: TRBJ1-2; D gene: NA; CDR3 length: 15; V gene: TRBV19; clone size: few
CDR3 DNA: TGCAGCGTTGAAGATGGACAGGCATCCTACGAGCAGTACTTC; CDR3 protein: CSVEDGQASYEQYF; J gene: TRBJ2-7; D gene: TRBD1; CDR3 length: 14; V gene: TRBV29-1; clone size: once
CDR3 DNA: TGTGCCAGCAGCTTGGGTCTAGCGGGGACCTACGAGCAGTACTTC; CDR3 protein: CASSLGLAGTYEQYF; J gene: TRBJ2-7; D gene: TRBD2; CDR3 length: 15; V gene: TRBV4-2; clone size: NA
CDR3 DNA: TGTGCCAGCAGCTTAGGTGGGACAGATACGCAGTATTTT; CDR3 protein: CASSLGGTDTQYF; J gene: TRBJ2-3; D gene: NA; CDR3 length: 13; V gene: TRBV7-9; clone size: NA
CDR3 DNA: TGTGCCAGCAGTCCGGACAGGGCTAACTATGGCTACACCTTC; CDR3 protein: CASSPDRANYGYTF; J gene: TRBJ1-2; D gene: TRBD1; CDR3 length: 14; V gene: TRBV6-6; clone size: NA
CDR3 DNA: TGTGCCAGCAGCTTAGCGGGAGTAATGGAGACCCAGTACTTC; CDR3 protein: CASSLAGVMETQYF; J gene: TRBJ2-5; D gene: NA; CDR3 length: 14; V gene: TRBV7-7; clone size: NA
CDR3 DNA: TGTGCCAGCAGCTTAGTGGGGGGCCTCTTGACCCAAGAGCAGTACTTC; CDR3 protein: CASSLVGGLLTQEQYF; J gene: TRBJ2-7; D gene: NA; CDR3 length: 16; V gene: TRBV11-2; clone size: NA
CDR3 DNA: TGTGCCAGCAGTCGTCGGGACAGGGGAAGGACTAACTATGGCTACACCTTC; CDR3 protein: CASSRRDRGRTNYGYTF; J gene: TRBJ1-2; D gene: TRBD1; CDR3 length: 17; V gene: TRBV28; clone size: NA
CDR3 DNA: TGTGCCATCTTGGACAGGTCTCATGGCTACACCTTC; CDR3 protein: CAILDRSHGYTF; J gene: TRBJ1-2; D gene: TRBD1; CDR3 length: 12; V gene: TRBV19; clone size: NA
CDR3 DNA: TGTGCCTGGAGTGTACTCCGGACAGAAAACCTCTACGAGCAGTACTTC; CDR3 protein: CAWSVLRTENLYEQYF; J gene: TRBJ2-7; D gene: NA; CDR3 length: 16; V gene: TRBV30; clone size: NA
CDR3 DNA: TGTGCCAGTGTCAAGCGGGAGGGGGACAATGAGCAGTTCTTC; CDR3 protein: CASVKREGDNEQFF; J gene: TRBJ2-1; D gene: TRBD2; CDR3 length: 14; V gene: TRBV2; clone size: NA
CDR3 DNA: TGTGCCAGCAGTTTATTTGACAGGAACTATGGCTACACCTTC; CDR3 protein: CASSLFDRNYGYTF; J gene: TRBJ1-2; D gene: NA; CDR3 length: 14; V gene: TRBV28; clone size: NA
CDR3 DNA: TGTGCCAGCAGTGGCAATAGCGGGAGGCTCTACGAGCAGTACTTC; CDR3 protein: CASSGNSGRLYEQYF; J gene: TRBJ2-7; D gene: TRBD2; CDR3 length: 15; V gene: TRBV28; clone size: NA
CDR3 DNA: TGTGCCACCAGCAGAGATTGGATCGGGACAGGGCTGGACGAGCAGTACTTC; CDR3 protein: CATSRDWIGTGLDEQYF; J gene: TRBJ2-7; D gene: TRBD1; CDR3 length: 17; V gene: TRBV15; clone size: NA
CDR3 DNA: TGTGCCAGCAGCGAACCGAGCGGGGGGACCTACAATGAGCAGTTCTTC; CDR3 protein: CASSEPSGGTYNEQFF; J gene: TRBJ2-1; D gene: TRBD2; CDR3 length: 16; V gene: TRBV28; clone size: once